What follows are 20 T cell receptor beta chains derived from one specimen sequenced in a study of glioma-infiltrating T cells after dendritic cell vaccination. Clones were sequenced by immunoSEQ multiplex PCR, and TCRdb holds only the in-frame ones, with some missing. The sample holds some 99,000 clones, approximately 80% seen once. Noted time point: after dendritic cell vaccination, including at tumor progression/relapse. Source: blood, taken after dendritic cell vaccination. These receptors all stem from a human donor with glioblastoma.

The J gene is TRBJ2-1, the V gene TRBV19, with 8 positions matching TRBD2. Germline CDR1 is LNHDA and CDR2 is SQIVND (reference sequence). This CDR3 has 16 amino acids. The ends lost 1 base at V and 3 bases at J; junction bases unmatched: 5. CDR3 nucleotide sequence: TGTGCCAGTAGTATAGCGGGCGGGGGGATCTACAATGAGCAGTTCTTC. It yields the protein CASSIAGGGIYNEQFF.

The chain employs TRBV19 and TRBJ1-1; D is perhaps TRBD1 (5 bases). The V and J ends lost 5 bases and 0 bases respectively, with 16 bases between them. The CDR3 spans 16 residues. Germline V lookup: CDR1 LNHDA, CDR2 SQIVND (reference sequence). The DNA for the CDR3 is TGTGCCAGTAGTCCGCGGTTGGAGGGGTTGAACACTGAAGCTTTCTTT. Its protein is CASSPRLEGLNTEAFF.

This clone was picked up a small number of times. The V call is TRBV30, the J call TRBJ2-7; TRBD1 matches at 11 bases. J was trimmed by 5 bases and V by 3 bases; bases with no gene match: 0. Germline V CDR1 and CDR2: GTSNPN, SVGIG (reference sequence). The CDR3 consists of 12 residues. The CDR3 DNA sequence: TGTGCCTGGAGGGGACAGGGGGACGAGCAGTACTTC. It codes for CAWRGQGDEQYF.

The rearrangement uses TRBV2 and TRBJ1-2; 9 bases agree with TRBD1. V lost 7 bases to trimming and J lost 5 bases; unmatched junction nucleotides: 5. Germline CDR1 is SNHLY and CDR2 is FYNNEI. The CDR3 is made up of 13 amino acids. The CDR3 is CASISGTGYGYTF. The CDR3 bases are TGTGCCAGCATTTCCGGGACAGGGTATGGCTACACCTTC.

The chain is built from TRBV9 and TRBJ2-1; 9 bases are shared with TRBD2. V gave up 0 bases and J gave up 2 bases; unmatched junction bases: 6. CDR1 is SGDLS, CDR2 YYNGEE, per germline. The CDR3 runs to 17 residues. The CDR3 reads CASSVAGRLAAYNEQFF. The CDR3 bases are TGTGCCAGCAGCGTAGCTGGTCGACTAGCGGCCTACAATGAGCAGTTCTTC.

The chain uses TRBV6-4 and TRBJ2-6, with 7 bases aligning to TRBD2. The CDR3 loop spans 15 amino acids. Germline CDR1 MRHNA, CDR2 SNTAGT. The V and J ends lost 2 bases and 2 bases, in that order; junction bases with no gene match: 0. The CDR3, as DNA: TGTGCCAGCAGTGACGCGGGAGCTGGGGCCAACGTCCTGACTTTC. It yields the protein CASSDAGAGANVLTF.

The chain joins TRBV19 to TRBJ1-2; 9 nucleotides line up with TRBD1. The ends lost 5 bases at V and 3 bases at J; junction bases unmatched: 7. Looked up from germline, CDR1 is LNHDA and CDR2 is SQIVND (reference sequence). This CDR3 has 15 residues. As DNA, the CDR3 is TGTGCCAGTAGTCTGGGACAGGGTAGAGACTATGGCTACACCTTC. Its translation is CASSLGQGRDYGYTF.

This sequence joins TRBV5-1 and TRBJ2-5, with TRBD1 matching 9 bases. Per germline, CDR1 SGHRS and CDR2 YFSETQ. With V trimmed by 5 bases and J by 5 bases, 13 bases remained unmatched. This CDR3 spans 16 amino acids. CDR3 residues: CASSRDRVRLGETQYF. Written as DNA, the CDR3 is TGCGCCAGCAGTCGGGACAGGGTTAGGCTAGGGGAGACCCAGTACTTC.

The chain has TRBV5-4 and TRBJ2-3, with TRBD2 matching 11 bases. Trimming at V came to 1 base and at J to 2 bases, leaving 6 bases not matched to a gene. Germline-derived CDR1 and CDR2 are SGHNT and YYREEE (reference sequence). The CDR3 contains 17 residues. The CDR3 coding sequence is TGTGCCAGCAGCTTGAAGCTAGCGGGAGGAGCCACAGATACGCAGTATTTT. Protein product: CASSLKLAGGATDTQYF.

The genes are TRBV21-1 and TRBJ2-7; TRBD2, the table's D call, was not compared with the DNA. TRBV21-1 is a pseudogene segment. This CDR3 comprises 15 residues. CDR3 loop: CASRRKREHSYEQYF. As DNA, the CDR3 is TGTGCCAGCAGACGAAAGCGGGAGCACTCCTACGAGCAGTACTTC.

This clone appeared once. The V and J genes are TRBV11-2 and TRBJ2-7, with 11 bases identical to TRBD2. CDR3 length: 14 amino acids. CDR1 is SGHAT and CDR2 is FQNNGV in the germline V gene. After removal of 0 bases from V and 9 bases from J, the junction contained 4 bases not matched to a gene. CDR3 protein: CASSLELAGAGQYF. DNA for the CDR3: TGTGCCAGCAGCTTAGAACTAGCGGGAGCCGGGCAGTACTTC.

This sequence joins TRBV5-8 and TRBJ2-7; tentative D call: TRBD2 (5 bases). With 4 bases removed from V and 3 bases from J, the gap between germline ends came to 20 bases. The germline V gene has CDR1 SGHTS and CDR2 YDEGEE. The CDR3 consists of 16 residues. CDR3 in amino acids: CASSLAGEAEYYEQYF. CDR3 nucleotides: TGTGCCAGCAGCCTTGCGGGCGAAGCCGAGTACTACGAGCAGTACTTC.

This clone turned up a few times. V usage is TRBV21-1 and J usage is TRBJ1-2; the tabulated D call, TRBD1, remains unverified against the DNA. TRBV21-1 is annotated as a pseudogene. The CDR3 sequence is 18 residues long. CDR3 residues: CASSKRAGQGRANYGYTF. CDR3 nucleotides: TGTGCCAGCAGCAAAAGGGCAGGACAGGGCCGAGCTAACTATGGCTACACCTTC.

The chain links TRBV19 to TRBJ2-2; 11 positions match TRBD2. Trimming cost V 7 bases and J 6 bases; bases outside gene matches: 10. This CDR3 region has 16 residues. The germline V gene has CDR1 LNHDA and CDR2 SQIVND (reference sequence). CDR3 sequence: CASNWGLAESPGELFF. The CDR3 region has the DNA TGTGCCAGTAATTGGGGACTAGCGGAATCTCCCGGGGAGCTGTTTTTT.

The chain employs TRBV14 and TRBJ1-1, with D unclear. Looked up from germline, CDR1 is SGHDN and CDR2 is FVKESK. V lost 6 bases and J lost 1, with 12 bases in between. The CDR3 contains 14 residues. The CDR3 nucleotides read TGTGCCAGCAGGAGTTTCGGGGAGAACACTGAAGCTTTCTTT. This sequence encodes CASRSFGENTEAFF.

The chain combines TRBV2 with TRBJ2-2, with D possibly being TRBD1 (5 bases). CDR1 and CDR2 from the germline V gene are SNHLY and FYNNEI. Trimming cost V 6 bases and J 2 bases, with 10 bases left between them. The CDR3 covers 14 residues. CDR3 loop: CASRADRNTGELFF. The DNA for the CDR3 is TGTGCCAGCAGGGCTGACAGAAACACCGGGGAGCTGTTTTTT. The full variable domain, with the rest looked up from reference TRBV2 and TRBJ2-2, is EPEVTQTPSHQVTQMGQEVILRCVPISNHLYFYWYRQILGQKVEFLVSFYNNEISEKSEIFDDQFSVERPDGSNFTLKIRSTKLEDSAMYFCASRADRNTGELFFGEGSRLTVL.

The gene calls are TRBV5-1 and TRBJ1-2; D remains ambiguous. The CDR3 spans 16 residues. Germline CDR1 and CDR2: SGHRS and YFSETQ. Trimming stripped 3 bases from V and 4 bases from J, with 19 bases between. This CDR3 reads CASSSSVSGSLYGYTF. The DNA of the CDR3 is TGCGCCAGCAGCTCGTCAGTCTCCGGGTCGCTCTATGGCTACACCTTC.

The CDR3 DNA reads TGTGCCAGCAGGTTTACAGGGGGGGTAGAGACCCAGTACTTC. Translation: CASRFTGGVETQYF. The V call is TRBV25-1, the J call TRBJ2-5, with a possible D match to TRBD1 (8 bases). The CDR3 length is 14 residues. Germline CDR1 is MGHDK and CDR2 is SYGVNS. Trimming took off 6 bases at V and 4 bases at J, with 15 bases between the two ends. Supplemented by reference TRBV25-1 and TRBJ2-5, the full variable domain reads EADIYQTPRYLVIGTGKKITLECSQTMGHDKMYWYQQDPGMELHLIHYSYGVNSTEKGDLSSESTVSRIRTEHFPLTLESARPSHTSQYLCASRFTGGVETQYFGPGTRLLVL.

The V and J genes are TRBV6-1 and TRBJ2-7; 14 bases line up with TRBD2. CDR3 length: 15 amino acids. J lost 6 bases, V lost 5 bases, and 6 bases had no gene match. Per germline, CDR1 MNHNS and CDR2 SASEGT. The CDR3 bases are TGTGCCAGCAGTCGACTAGCGGGAGGGCTGTCCGAGCAGTACTTC. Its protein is CASSRLAGGLSEQYF.

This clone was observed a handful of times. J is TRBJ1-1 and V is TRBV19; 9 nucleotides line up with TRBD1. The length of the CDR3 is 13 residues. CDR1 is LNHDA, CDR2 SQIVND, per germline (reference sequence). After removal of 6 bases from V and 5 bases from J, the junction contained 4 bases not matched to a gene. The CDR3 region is CASRGQGKTEAFF. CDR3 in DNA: TGTGCCAGTAGAGGACAGGGGAAGACTGAAGCTTTCTTT.